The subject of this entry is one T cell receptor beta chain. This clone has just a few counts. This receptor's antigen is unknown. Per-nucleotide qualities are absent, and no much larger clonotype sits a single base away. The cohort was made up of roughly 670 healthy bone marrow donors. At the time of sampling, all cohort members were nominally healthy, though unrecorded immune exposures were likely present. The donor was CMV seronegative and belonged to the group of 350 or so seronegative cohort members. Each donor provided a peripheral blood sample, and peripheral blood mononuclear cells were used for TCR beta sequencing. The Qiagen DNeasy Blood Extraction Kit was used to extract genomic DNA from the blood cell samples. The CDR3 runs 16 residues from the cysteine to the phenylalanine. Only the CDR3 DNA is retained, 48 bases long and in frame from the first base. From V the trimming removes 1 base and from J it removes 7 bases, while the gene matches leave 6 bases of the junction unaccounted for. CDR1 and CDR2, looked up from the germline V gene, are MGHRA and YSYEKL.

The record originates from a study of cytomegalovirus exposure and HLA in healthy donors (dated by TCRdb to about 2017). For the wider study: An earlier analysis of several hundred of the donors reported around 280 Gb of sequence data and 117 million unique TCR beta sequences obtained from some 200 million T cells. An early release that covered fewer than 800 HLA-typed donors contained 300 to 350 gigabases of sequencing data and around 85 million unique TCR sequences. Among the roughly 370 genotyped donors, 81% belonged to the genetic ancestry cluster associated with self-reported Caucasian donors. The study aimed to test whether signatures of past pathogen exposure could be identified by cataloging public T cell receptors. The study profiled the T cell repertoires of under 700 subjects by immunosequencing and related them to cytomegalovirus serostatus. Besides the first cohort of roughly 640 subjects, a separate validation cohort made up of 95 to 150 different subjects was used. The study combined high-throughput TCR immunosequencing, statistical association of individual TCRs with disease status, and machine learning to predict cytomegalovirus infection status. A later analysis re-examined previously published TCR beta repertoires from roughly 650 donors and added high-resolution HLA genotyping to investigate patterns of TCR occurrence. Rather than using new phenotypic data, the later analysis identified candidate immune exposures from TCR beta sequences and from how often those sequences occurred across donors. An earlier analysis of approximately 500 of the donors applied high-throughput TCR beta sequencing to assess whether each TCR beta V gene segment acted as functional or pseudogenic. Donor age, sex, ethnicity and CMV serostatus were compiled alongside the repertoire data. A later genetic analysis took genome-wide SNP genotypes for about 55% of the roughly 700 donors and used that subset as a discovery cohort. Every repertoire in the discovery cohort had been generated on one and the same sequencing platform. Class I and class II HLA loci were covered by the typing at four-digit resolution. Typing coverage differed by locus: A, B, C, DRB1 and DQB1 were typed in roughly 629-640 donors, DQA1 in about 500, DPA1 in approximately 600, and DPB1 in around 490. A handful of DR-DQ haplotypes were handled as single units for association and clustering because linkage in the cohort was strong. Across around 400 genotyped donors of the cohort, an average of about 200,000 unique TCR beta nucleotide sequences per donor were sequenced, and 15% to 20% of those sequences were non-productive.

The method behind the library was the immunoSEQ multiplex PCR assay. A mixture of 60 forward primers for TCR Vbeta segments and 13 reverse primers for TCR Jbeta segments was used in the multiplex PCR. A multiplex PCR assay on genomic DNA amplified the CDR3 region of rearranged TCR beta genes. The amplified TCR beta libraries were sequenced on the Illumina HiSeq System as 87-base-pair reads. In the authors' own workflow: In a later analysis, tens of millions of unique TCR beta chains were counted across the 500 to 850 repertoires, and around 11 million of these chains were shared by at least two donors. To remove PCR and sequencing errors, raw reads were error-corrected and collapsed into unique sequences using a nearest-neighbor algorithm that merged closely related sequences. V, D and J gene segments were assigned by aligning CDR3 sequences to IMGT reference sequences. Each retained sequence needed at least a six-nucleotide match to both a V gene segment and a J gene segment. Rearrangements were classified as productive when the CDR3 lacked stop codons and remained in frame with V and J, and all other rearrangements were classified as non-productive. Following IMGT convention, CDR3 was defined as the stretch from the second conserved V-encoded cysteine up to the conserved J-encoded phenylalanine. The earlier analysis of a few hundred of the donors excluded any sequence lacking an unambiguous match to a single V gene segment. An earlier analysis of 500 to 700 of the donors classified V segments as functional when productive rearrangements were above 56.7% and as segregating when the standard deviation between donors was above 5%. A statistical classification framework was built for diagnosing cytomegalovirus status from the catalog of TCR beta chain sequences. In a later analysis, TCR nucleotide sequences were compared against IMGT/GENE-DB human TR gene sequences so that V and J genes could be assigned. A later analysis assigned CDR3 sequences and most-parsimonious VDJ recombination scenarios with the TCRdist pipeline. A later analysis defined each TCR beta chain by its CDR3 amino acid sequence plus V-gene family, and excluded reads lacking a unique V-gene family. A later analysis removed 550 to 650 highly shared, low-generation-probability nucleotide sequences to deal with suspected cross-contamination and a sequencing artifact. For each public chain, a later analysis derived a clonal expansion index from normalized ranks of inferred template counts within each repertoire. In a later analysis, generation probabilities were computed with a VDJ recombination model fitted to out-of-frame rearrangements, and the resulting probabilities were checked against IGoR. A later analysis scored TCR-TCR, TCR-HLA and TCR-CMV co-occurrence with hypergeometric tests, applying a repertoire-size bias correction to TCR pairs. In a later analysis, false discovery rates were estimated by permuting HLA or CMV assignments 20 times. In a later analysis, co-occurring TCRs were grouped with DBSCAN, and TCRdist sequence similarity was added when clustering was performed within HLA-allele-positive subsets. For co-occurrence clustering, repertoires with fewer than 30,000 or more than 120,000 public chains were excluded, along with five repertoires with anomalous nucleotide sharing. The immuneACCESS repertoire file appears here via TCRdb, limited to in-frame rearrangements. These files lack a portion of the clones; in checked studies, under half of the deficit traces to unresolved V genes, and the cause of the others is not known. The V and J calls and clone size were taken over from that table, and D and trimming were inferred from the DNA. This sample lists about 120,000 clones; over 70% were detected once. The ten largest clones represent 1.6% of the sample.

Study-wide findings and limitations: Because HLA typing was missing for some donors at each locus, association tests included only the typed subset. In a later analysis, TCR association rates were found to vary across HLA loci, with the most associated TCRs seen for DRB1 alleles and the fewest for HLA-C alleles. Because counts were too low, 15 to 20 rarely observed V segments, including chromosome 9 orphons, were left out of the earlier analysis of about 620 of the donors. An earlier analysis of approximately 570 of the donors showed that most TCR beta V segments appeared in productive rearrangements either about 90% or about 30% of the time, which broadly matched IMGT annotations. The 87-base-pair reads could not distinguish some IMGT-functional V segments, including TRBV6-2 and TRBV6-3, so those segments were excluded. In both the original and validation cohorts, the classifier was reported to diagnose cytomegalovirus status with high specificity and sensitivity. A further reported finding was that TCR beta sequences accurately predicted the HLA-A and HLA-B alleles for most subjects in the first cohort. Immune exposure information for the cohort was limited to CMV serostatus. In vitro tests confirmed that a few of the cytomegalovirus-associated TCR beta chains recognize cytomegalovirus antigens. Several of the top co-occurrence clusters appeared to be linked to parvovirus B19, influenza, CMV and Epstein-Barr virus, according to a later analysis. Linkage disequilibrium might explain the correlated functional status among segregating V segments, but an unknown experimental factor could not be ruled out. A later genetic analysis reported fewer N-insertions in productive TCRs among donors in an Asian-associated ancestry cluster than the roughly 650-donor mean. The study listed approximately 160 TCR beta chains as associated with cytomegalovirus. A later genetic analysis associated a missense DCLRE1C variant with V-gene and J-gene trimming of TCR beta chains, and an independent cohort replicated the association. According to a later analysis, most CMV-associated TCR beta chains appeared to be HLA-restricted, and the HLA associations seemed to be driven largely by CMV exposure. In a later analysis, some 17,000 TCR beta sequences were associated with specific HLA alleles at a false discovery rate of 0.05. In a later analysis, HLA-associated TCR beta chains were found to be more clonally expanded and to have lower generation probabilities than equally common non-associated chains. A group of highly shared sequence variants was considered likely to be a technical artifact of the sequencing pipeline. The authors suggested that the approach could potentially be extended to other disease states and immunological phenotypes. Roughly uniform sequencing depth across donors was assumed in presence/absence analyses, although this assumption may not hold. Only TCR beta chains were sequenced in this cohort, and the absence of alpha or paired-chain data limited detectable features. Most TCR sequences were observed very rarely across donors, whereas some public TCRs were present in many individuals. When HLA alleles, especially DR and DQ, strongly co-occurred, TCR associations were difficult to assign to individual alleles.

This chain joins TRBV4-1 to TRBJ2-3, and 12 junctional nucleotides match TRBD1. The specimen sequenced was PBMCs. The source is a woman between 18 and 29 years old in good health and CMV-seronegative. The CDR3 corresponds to CASSQVGTGGSYTQYF. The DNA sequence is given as TGCGCCAGCAGCCAAGTGGGGACAGGGGGCTCGTATACGCAGTATTTT.